This T cell receptor (beta chain) emerged from a study of shared clonotypes between healthy human individuals. The overall study: The donor group consisted of a couple of women and a few men, aged 18 to 49. Overall study findings and caveats: Clonotypes which were not shared had lower generation probabilities than clonotypes that all four donors shared.

The DNA input per sorted-subset replicate PCR was about 220 ng, corresponding to some 27,000 T cell genomes. The protocol was immunoSEQ multiplex PCR, while the TCRdb copy is restricted to in-frame clones and leaves out a portion. The sample records approximately 2.5 million clones, 90% to 95% being singletons. CD4+ cell separation produced CD45RA+ naive and CD45RA-negative memory subsets. Of note for this clone: As yet, its antigen is unknown.

The source of this sequence is a man between 18 and 35 years old in good health. Sample: naive CD4+ T cells sorted from blood. Subset indicated: CD45RA+ positively selected.

The DNA of the CDR3 is TGTGCCAGCGTAACAGGGAGGCCACCCCTCCACTTT. This sequence encodes CASVTGRPPLHF. The chain recombines TRBV28 with TRBJ1-6; tentatively, D is TRBD1 (6 bases). This CDR3 is built from 12 residues. Germline CDR1 is MDHEN and CDR2 is SYDVKM. The V and J ends lost 8 bases and 11 bases respectively, with 13 bases between them.